This TCR beta chain came from a study of cytomegalovirus exposure and HLA in healthy donors. It was with 60 Vbeta and 13 Jbeta primers that the PCR ran. Profiling relied on immunoSEQ multiplex PCR, and the TCRdb table lists in-frame clones only, not all of them. Altogether more than 95,000 clones are present, roughly 79% being singletons, with the ten largest covering 1.5% to 2%. The TCR sequence derives from a woman younger than 35 in good health and CMV-seronegative. What was sequenced was PBMCs.

The CDR3 region has the DNA TGTGCCAGCAGCGGATGGGGACAGGGGCACTACGAGCAGTACTTC. As protein: CASSGWGQGHYEQYF. The V call is TRBV7-9, the J call TRBJ2-7; TRBD1 matches 10 bases. Looked up from germline, CDR1 is SEHNR and CDR2 is FQNEAQ (reference sequence). The trim removed 5 bases at V and 3 bases at J, leaving 7 bases unmatched. The length of the CDR3 is 15 residues.